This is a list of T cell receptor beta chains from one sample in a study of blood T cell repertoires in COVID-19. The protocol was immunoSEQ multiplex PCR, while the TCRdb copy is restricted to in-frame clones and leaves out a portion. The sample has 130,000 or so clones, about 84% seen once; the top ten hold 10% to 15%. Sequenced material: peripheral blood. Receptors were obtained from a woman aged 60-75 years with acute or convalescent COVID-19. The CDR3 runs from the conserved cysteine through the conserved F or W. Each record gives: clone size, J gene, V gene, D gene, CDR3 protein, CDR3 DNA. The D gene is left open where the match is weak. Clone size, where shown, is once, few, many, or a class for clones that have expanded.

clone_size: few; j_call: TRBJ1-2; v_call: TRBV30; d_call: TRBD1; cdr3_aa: CAWRQGAGGYTF; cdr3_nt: TGTGCCTGGAGGCAGGGGGCAGGTGGCTACACCTTC
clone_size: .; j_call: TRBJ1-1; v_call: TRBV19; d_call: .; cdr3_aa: CASSIPVPGTEAFF; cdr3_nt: TGTGCCAGTAGTATTCCAGTACCCGGGACTGAAGCTTTCTTT
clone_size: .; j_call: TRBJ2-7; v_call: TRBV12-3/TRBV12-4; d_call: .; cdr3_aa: CASSLSNNYEQYF; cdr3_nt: TGTGCCAGCAGTTTGAGCAATAACTACGAGCAGTACTTC
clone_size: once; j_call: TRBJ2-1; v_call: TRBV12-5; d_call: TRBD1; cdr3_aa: CASGLGTGFEQFF; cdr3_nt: TGTGCTAGTGGTTTGGGGACAGGGTTTGAGCAGTTCTTC
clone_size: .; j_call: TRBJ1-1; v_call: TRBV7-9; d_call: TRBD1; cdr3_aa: CASSLTFPSGGRTEAFF; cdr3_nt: TGTGCCAGCAGCTTAACCTTCCCCTCAGGGGGCCGGACTGAAGCTTTCTTT
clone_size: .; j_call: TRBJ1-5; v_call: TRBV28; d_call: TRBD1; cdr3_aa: CALGQTNQPQHF; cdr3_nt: TGTGCTTTGGGACAGACTAATCAGCCCCAGCATTTT
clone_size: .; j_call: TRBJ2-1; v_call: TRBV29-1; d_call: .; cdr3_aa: CSVGLTEGNEQFF; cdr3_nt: TGCAGCGTAGGACTGACCGAGGGCAATGAGCAGTTCTTC
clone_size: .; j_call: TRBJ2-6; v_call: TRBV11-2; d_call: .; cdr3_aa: CASSFWGVSGANVLTF; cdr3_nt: TGTGCCAGCAGCTTCTGGGGGGTCTCTGGGGCCAACGTCCTGACTTTC
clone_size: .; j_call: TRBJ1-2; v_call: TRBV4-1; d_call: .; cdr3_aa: CASSQDNGGLYGYTF; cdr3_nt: TGCGCCAGCAGCCAAGATAACGGCGGTCTCTACGGCTACACCTTC
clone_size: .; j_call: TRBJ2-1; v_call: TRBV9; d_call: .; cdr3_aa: CASSTSTGYNEQFF; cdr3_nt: TGTGCCAGCAGCACTTCCACAGGTTACAATGAGCAGTTCTTC
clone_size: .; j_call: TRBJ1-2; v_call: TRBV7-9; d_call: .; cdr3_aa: CASSTEQTLSFTF; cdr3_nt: TGTGCCAGCAGCACCGAACAGACACTGTCCTTCACCTTC
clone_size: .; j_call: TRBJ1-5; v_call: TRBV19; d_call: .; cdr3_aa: CASSYREVNQPQHF; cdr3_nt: TGTGCCAGTAGCTACAGGGAAGTCAATCAGCCCCAGCATTTT
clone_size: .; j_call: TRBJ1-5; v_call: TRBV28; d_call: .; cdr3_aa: CASSLTDYSNQPQHF; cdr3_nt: TGTGCCAGCAGTCTTACAGATTATAGCAATCAGCCCCAGCATTTT
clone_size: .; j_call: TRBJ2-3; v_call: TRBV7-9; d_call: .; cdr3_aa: CASSPYGSGPTDTQYF; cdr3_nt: TGTGCCAGCAGCCCGTATGGGTCAGGCCCCACAGATACGCAGTATTTT
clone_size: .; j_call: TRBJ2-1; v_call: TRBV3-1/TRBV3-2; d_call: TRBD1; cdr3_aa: CASSRPGQGMNEQFF; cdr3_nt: TGTGCCAGCAGCCGACCCGGACAGGGGATGAATGAGCAGTTCTTC
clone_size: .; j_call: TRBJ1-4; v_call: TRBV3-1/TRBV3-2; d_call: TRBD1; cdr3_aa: CASSQYWTSRDRPKGQSEKLFF; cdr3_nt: TGTGCCAGCAGCCAATACTGGACGTCCCGGGACAGGCCCAAAGGCCAATCTGAAAAACTGTTTTTT
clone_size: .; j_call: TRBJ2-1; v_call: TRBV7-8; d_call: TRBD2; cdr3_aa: CASSLAVHNEQFF; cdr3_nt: TGTGCCAGCAGTCTAGCGGTCCACAATGAGCAGTTCTTC
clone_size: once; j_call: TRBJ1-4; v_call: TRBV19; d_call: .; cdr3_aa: CASSPLFDTVEKLFF; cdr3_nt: TGTGCCAGTAGTCCCCTTTTCGACACTGTCGAAAAACTGTTTTTT
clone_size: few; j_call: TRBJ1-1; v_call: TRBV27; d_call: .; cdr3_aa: CASSWTTEAFF; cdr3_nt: TGTGCCAGCAGTTGGACTACTGAAGCTTTCTTT
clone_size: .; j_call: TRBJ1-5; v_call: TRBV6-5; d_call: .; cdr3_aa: CASSLNQAQHF; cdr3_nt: TGTGCCAGCAGTCTCAATCAGGCCCAGCATTTT